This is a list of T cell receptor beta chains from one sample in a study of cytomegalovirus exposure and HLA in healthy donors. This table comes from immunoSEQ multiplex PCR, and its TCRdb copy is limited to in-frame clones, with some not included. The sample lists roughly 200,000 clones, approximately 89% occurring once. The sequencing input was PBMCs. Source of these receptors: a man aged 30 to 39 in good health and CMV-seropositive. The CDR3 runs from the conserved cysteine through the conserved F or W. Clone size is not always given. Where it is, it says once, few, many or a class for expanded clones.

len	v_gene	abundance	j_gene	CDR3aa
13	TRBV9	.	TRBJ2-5	CASSSTGRETQYF
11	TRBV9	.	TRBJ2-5	CASSAEETQYF
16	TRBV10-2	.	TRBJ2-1	CASLGRGRDKMNEQFF
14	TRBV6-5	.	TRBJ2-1	CASSYGDRYNEQFF
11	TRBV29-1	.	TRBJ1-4	CSAAAKGKLFF
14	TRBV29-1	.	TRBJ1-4	CSAMGSPTNEKLFF
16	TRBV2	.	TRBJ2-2	CASSDSAGLYTGELFF
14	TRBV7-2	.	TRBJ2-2	CASSPGPHTGELFF
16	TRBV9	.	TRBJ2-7	CASSAHLAGGIYEQYF
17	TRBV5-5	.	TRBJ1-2	CASASLDSSSLNYGYTF
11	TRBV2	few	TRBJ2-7	CASSVIGEQYF
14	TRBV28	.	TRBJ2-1	CASSLIPKGDEQFF
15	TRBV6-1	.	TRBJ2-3	CASSGAAGGADTQYF
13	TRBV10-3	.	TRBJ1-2	CAISELSATGYTF
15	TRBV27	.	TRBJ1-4	CASSLSRVGNEKLFF
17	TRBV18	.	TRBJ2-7	CASSPPQDSPGAYEQYF
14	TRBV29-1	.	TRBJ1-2	CSVEDLPRRDGYTF
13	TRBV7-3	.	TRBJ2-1	CASSLNRNNEQFF
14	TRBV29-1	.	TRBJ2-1	CSVESEGPYNEQFF
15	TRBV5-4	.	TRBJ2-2	CASSFSGGYTGELFF
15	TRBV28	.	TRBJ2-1	CASSPTKISGNEQFF
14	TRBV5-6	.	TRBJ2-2	CASSSGLGAGELFF
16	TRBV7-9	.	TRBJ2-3	CASSFPRTSGSRGQYF
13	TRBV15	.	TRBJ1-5	CATSRDSVQPQHF
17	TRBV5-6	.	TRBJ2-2	CASSFYIVGGFVGELFF
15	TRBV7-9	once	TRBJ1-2	CASSPEGDRVFGYTF
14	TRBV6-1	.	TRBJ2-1	CASSERGSGNEQFF
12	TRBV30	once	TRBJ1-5	CAWSDVGGPQHF
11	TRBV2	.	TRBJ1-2	CASREEGLDTF
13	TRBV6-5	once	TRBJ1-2	CASCSPSNYGYTF
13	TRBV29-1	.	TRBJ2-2	CSVGRSNTGELFF
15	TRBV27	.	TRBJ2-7	CASSPQEAGAYEQYF
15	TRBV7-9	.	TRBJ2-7	CASSRRLAGAYEQYF
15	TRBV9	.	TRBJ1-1	CASSVGGFQNTEAFF
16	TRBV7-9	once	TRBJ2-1	CASSFRPGTRNNEQFF
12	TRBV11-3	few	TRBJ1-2	CASSPAGGGYTF
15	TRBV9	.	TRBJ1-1	CASSAYPGYGTEAFF
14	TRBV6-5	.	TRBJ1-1	CASRGGMPDTEAFF
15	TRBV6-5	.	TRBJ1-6	CASRGETGGNSPLHF
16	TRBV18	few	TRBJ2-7	CASSPTTGVGLNEQYF
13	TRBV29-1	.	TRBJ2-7	CSVEDGETYEQYF
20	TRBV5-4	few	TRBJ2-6	CASRTGLPGHNPSGANVLTF
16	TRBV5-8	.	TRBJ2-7	CASSLEYETGSYEQYF
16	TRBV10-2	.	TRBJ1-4	CASSEGAGSGNEKLFF
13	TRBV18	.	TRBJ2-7	CASSDFRGYEQYF
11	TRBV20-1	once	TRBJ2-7	CSATGQAEQYF
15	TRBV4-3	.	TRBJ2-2	CASSHVQGAGGELFF
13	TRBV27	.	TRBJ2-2	CASSFSGTSKLFF
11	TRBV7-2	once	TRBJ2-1	CASSPRGEQFF
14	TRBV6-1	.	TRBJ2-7	CASSDWGMTDEQYF
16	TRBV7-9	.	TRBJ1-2	CASSPAGARGTYGYTF
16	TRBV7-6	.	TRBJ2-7	CASSFQASGRAVEQYF
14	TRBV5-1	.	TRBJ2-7	CASSLVAPGREQYF
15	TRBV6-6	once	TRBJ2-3	CASSPSSGHTDTQYF
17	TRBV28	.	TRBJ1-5	CASRSLGTGKRNQPQHF
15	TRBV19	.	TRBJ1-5	CASMWGQGQGQPQHF